The rows below give T cell receptor beta chains drawn from one sample of a study of blood T cell repertoires in COVID-19. The table came from immunoSEQ multiplex PCR; TCRdb's copy has only in-frame clones and leaves some out. The sample contains about 150,000 clones, about 79% of which appear only once. The sequencing sample was made of peripheral blood. These TCRs come from a woman aged 55-69 years with acute or convalescent COVID-19. CDR3s include the opening cysteine and the closing phenylalanine or tryptophan. D genes are given only for firm matches. Size is omitted from some rows. Given values are once, few, many or a class for expanded clones.

TRBJ1-2 | - | - | TRBV6-5 | 14 | CASSYSGGRFGYTF | TGTGCCAGCAGTTACTCGGGGGGGCGTTTTGGCTACACCTTC
TRBJ2-5 | - | - | TRBV3-1/TRBV3-2 | 13 | CASSQGSQETQYF | TGTGCCAGCAGCCAAGGCAGTCAAGAGACCCAGTACTTC
TRBJ2-2 | - | TRBD2 | TRBV4-2 | 17 | CASSPSSGGARTGELFF | TGTGCCAGCAGCCCCTCTAGCGGGGGGGCCCGGACCGGGGAGCTGTTTTTT
TRBJ2-7 | - | TRBD1 | TRBV2 | 12 | CANRDSLYEQYF | TGTGCCAACCGGGACAGCCTCTACGAGCAGTACTTC
TRBJ1-4 | - | - | TRBV5-1 | 16 | CASSSAFGQTNEKLFF | TGCGCCAGCAGCTCCGCGTTTGGGCAAACTAATGAAAAACTGTTTTTT
TRBJ2-2 | - | - | TRBV5-1 | 14 | CASSPQENTGELFF | TGCGCCAGCAGCCCCCAGGAAAACACCGGGGAGCTGTTTTTT
TRBJ2-7 | - | TRBD1 | TRBV2 | 16 | CASSHSGTGTDYEQYF | TGTGCCAGCAGTCACTCCGGGACAGGGACCGATTACGAGCAGTACTTC
TRBJ1-5 | - | TRBD1 | TRBV5-1 | 15 | CASSLTGASEQPQHF | TGCGCCAGCAGCTTGACAGGGGCCTCGGAACAGCCCCAGCATTTT
TRBJ1-2 | - | TRBD1 | TRBV9 | 13 | CASSADRGLGYTF | TGTGCCAGCAGCGCGGACAGGGGGCTTGGCTACACCTTC
TRBJ2-4 | - | TRBD2 | TRBV5-1 | 19 | CASSFSTSGGAQAKNIQYF | TGCGCCAGCAGCTTTTCGACTAGCGGGGGGGCTCAGGCCAAAAACATTCAGTACTTC
TRBJ2-1 | - | TRBD2 | TRBV11-3 | 18 | CASSRTSGGPSSYNEQFF | TGTGCCAGCAGCCGCACTAGCGGGGGGCCCAGCTCCTACAATGAGCAGTTCTTC
TRBJ1-6 | - | - | TRBV5-1 | 16 | CASSLGESSYNSPLHF | TGCGCCAGCAGCTTGGGTGAGAGCTCCTATAATTCACCCCTCCACTTT
TRBJ1-2 | - | TRBD1 | TRBV6-5 | 13 | CASRTTGNYGYTF | TGTGCCAGCAGAACGACAGGGAACTATGGCTACACCTTC
TRBJ1-5 | - | - | TRBV6-5 | 13 | CASSRQENQPQHF | TGTGCCAGCAGCAGACAGGAAAATCAGCCCCAGCATTTT
TRBJ1-2 | - | - | TRBV18 | 14 | CASSVEWAGLGYTF | TGTGCCAGCTCAGTGGAATGGGCAGGTCTCGGCTACACCTTC
TRBJ2-5 | - | - | TRBV18 | 12 | CASSPGGETQYF | TGTGCCAGCTCTCCGGGTGGGGAGACCCAGTACTTC
TRBJ1-2 | - | TRBD1 | TRBV11-2 | 18 | CASSLDLGRGSVNYGYTF | TGTGCCAGCAGCTTAGATTTGGGCAGGGGGTCCGTTAACTATGGCTACACCTTC
TRBJ1-6 | - | - | TRBV21-1 | 14 | CASIKNQGCSPLHF | TGTGCCAGCATCAAAAACCAGGGGTGCTCACCCCTCCACTTT
TRBJ2-1 | once | - | TRBV27 | 12 | CASSGMTGRQFF | TGTGCCAGCAGTGGGATGACAGGTCGACAGTTCTTC
TRBJ1-2 | - | TRBD1 | TRBV27 | 19 | CASSPNRDRGRQSNYGYTF | TGTGCCAGCAGTCCAAACCGGGACAGGGGCCGCCAAAGTAACTATGGCTACACCTTC
TRBJ2-2 | once | - | TRBV19 | 17 | CASSIPQAVGNTGELFF | TGTGCCAGTAGTATTCCACAGGCAGTCGGTAACACCGGGGAGCTGTTTTTT
TRBJ2-5 | - | - | TRBV28 | 13 | CASSPGPSWTQYF | TGTGCCAGCAGTCCGGGCCCTAGCTGGACCCAGTACTTC
TRBJ2-3 | few | - | TRBV5-1 | 16 | CASQLGLVGGTDTQYF | TGCGCCTCTCAGCTTGGACTCGTTGGGGGGACAGATACGCAGTATTTT
TRBJ2-2 | - | TRBD1 | TRBV7-3 | 15 | CASSSTGGPTGELFF | TGTGCCAGCAGCTCCACAGGGGGCCCAACCGGGGAGCTGTTTTTT
TRBJ1-2 | - | - | TRBV19 | 15 | CASSIPGKYNYGYTF | TGTGCCAGTAGTATCCCAGGGAAGTATAACTATGGCTACACCTTC
TRBJ2-7 | - | - | TRBV5-1 | 14 | CASSPRQARYEQYF | TGCGCCAGCAGCCCCAGACAAGCCCGCTACGAGCAGTACTTC
TRBJ1-1 | - | - | TRBV18 | 14 | CASSPVARNTEAFF | TGTGCCAGCTCACCAGTTGCGAGGAACACTGAAGCTTTCTTT
TRBJ2-7 | once | TRBD2 | TRBV7-9 | 15 | CASSKNGGTVSEQYF | TGTGCCAGCAGCAAGAACGGGGGGACGGTAAGCGAGCAGTACTTC
TRBJ1-1 | - | - | TRBV2 | 15 | CASSEEGHKETEAFF | TGTGCCAGCAGTGAAGAGGGACACAAGGAGACTGAAGCTTTCTTT
TRBJ1-2 | - | - | TRBV6-2/TRBV6-3 | 17 | CASSYPRDIRATYGYTF | TGTGCCAGCAGTTACCCCCGGGACATCAGGGCCACCTATGGCTACACCTTC
TRBJ2-3 | - | - | TRBV2 | 12 | CASSENADTQYF | TGTGCCAGCAGTGAAAATGCGGATACGCAGTATTTT
TRBJ1-5 | - | - | TRBV3-1/TRBV3-2 | 15 | CASSQDSRWNQPQHF | TGTGCCAGCAGTCAGGACAGCAGATGGAATCAGCCCCAGCATTTT
TRBJ1-3 | once | - | TRBV14 | 17 | CASRPLAGGMSGNTIYF | TGTGCCAGCAGACCCCTGGCGGGGGGAATGAGTGGAAACACCATATATTTT
TRBJ1-2 | - | TRBD1 | TRBV19 | 15 | CASSISTGRLGGYTF | TGTGCCAGTAGTATATCGACAGGGAGGCTTGGTGGCTACACCTTC
TRBJ2-5 | once | - | TRBV5-8 | 12 | CASSLLRETQYF | TGTGCCAGCAGCTTGCTTCGTGAGACCCAGTACTTC
TRBJ2-5 | - | TRBD2 | TRBV30 | 16 | CAWRGLAGGKGETQYF | TGTGCCTGGAGAGGACTAGCGGGGGGGAAGGGGGAGACCCAGTACTTC
TRBJ1-1 | - | - | TRBV19 | 14 | CASSEQGKDTEAFF | TGTGCCAGTAGTGAACAGGGAAAGGACACTGAAGCTTTCTTT
TRBJ2-5 | few | TRBD2 | TRBV15 | 18 | CATSGLAGGLGHQETQYF | TGTGCCACCAGCGGACTAGCGGGGGGGCTTGGGCATCAAGAGACCCAGTACTTC
TRBJ1-1 | once | - | TRBV5-1 | 17 | CASSVSLFRGMNTEAFF | TGCGCCAGCAGCGTGAGTCTATTCAGGGGTATGAACACTGAAGCTTTCTTT
TRBJ1-6 | once | - | TRBV5-6 | 16 | CASSLAQGNYNSPLHF | TGTGCCAGCAGCTTGGCCCAGGGGAACTATAATTCACCCCTCCACTTT
TRBJ1-6 | - | TRBD1 | TRBV5-1 | 14 | CATQEGAGDSPLHF | TGCGCCACCCAGGAGGGGGCCGGTGATTCACCCCTCCACTTT
TRBJ1-1 | - | - | TRBV15 | 14 | CATSRDQGLAEAFF | TGTGCCACCAGCAGAGACCAGGGGTTAGCTGAAGCTTTCTTT
TRBJ2-2 | - | TRBD1 | TRBV7-6 | 15 | CASSFGTGGTGELFF | TGTGCCAGCAGCTTCGGGACAGGGGGCACCGGGGAGCTGTTTTTT
TRBJ2-3 | - | TRBD1 | TRBV6-5 | 15 | CASTLGGQNTDTQYF | TGTGCCAGCACCTTAGGGGGACAGAACACAGATACGCAGTATTTT
TRBJ1-2 | - | TRBD1 | TRBV5-1 | 14 | CASNAPDRGGGYTF | TGCGCCAGCAACGCTCCGGACAGGGGTGGTGGCTACACCTTC
TRBJ1-4 | - | - | TRBV10-2 | 15 | CASSEPQGVGEKLFF | TGCGCCAGCAGTGAACCACAGGGTGTCGGTGAAAAACTGTTTTTT
TRBJ1-1 | - | - | TRBV7-4 | 15 | CASSLKAGGPTEAFF | TGTGCCAGCAGCTTAAAGGCCGGGGGGCCCACTGAAGCTTTCTTT
TRBJ2-1 | - | TRBD1 | TRBV9 | 16 | CASSVEGQVNYSEQFF | TGTGCCAGCAGCGTAGAGGGACAGGTGAATTACAGTGAGCAGTTCTTC
TRBJ1-5 | - | TRBD1 | TRBV2 | 15 | CASSRTGVRNQPQHF | TGTGCCAGCAGCCGGACAGGGGTTCGCAATCAGCCCCAGCATTTT
TRBJ2-7 | - | TRBD1 | TRBV7-2 | 13 | CASSSGQVYEQYF | TGTGCCAGCAGCTCGGGACAGGTCTACGAGCAGTACTTC
TRBJ1-2 | - | - | TRBV14 | 14 | CASSPQSGNYGYTF | TGTGCCAGCAGCCCGCAATCAGGGAACTATGGCTACACCTTC
TRBJ1-2 | - | - | TRBV19 | 13 | CASSIDRGYGYTF | TGTGCCAGTAGTATTGACAGAGGCTATGGCTACACCTTC
TRBJ2-3 | - | TRBD2 | TRBV3-1/TRBV3-2 | 15 | CASLLAGGPSDTQYF | TGTGCCAGCCTCCTAGCGGGGGGGCCTTCAGATACGCAGTATTTT
TRBJ2-7 | once | - | TRBV27 | 12 | CASSRQRYEQYF | TGTGCCAGCAGTCGACAGAGATACGAGCAGTACTTC
TRBJ2-1 | - | TRBD1 | TRBV7-9 | 15 | CASSSGTGKHNEQFF | TGTGCCAGCAGTTCCGGGACAGGGAAACACAATGAGCAGTTCTTC
TRBJ1-1 | - | - | TRBV18 | 14 | CASSLGLMNTEAFF | TGTGCCAGCTCACTGGGACTGATGAACACTGAAGCTTTCTTT
TRBJ1-5 | - | - | TRBV6-5 | 15 | CASSYRKISGQPQHF | TGTGCCAGCAGTTACCGGAAGATCTCGGGGCAGCCCCAGCATTTT
TRBJ2-2 | many | - | TRBV4-2 | 16 | CASSQDWSSYTGELFF | TGTGCCAGCAGCCAAGATTGGAGCTCGTACACCGGGGAGCTGTTTTTT
TRBJ2-1 | - | TRBD1 | TRBV27 | 17 | CASSLWQGARSLHEQFF | TGTGCCAGCAGTTTGTGGCAGGGGGCTCGTTCACTTCATGAGCAGTTCTTC
TRBJ2-6 | - | - | TRBV28 | 12 | CASSQQGSALTF | TGTGCCAGCAGCCAACAGGGTTCGGCCCTGACTTTC